This TCR beta chain derives from a study of T cell repertoires in cytomegalovirus infection (dated by TCRdb to about 2019). Looking at the study overall: Donor HLA type was relevant to the analysis, because carriage of CMV infection together with the matching HLA type was indicated by public TCR beta signatures.

The table lists this clonotype with a few counts. The antigen this receptor binds is unknown. Per-base qualities were not stored, and no clone one base away is much larger. The data were produced on an Illumina HiSeq 1500. TCRdb applied fastp at Q25 and MiXCR to the public reads, then kept only in-frame beta chains. Rows merge per CDR3 protein into single entries with the most common DNA and genes. Across this sample there are roughly 720,000 distinct CDR3 sequences, with 35% to 40% seen only once. The ten largest clones add up to around 2.8% of the sample. Findings and caveats that apply to the study as a whole: Cumulative frequency of public TCR beta family members discriminated carriers of CMV infection plus the relevant HLA type in this cohort and an independent approximately 340-donor cohort. The ex vivo response was dominated by HLA-C-restricted CMV-specific TCR beta clonotypes, which also provided the single most frequent clonotype in two of eight donors.

For CDR1 and CDR2, the germline V gene lists SGHVS and FNYEAQ. The CDR3 goes from the cysteine to the phenylalanine over 16 residues. The only DNA kept is the CDR3, 48 bases in frame from the first base. Between the V and J ends, shortened by 1 base and 8 bases respectively, the junction contains 20 bases. The sequence was obtained from a human donor in good health (CMV status not recorded). Some clones in this sample may be carry-over from other donors' samples. The chain uses TRBV7-6 and TRBJ1-2, with the D gene call left open. The sample comprised PBMCs. The encoded CDR3 is CASSLGLVTVQGGYTF. The nucleotide sequence reads TGTGCCAGCAGCTTAGGGCTGGTTACCGTTCAAGGGGGCTACACCTTC.